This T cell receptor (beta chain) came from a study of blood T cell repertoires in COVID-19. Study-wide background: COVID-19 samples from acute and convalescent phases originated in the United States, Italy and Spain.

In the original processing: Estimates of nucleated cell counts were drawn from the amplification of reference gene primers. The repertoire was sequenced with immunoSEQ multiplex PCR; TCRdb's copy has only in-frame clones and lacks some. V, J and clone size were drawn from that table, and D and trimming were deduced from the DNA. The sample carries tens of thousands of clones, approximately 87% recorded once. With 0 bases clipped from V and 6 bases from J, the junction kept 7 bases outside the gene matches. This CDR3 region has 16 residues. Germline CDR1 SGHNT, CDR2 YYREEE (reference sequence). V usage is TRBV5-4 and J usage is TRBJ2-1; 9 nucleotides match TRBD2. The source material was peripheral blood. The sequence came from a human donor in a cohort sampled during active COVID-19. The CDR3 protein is CASSLVVGGGANEQFF. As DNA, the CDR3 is TGTGCCAGCAGCTTGGTGGTGGGCGGGGGGGCCAATGAGCAGTTCTTC.